A selection of T cell receptor beta chains follows, all from one sample in a study of T cell repertoires in cytomegalovirus infection. TCRdb passed the reads through MiXCR, listing each CDR3 protein once. The repertoire holds more than 250,000 distinct CDR3 sequences, with 12% to 15% as singletons. Source material: PBMCs. These TCRs come from a human donor in good health (CMV status not recorded). Some clones in this sample may be carry-over from other donors' samples. The CDR3 runs from the conserved cysteine through the conserved F or W. Fields, in order: V gene, clone size, D gene, J gene, CDR3 DNA, CDR3 protein. D genes are given only for firm matches. Clone size is stated in some rows and not others, as once, few, many or a class when expanded.

>TRBV19|.|.|TRBJ2-1
TGTGCCAGTAGTCCTAAACCGGACGGGAATGAGCAGTTCTTC
CASSPKPDGNEQFF
>TRBV7-6|many|.|TRBJ2-7
TGTGCCAGCAGCTTATCAGGGGGGGACGAGCAGTACTTC
CASSLSGGDEQYF
>TRBV2|few|.|TRBJ2-7
TGTGCCAGCAGCGCCGTTAGGCTCGAGCAGTACTTC
CASSAVRLEQYF
>TRBV29-1|.|TRBD1|TRBJ1-5
TGCAGCGCCCAGACAGGGGAGGCTCAGCCCCAGCATTTT
CSAQTGEAQPQHF
>TRBV7-9|few|.|TRBJ2-1
TGTGCCAGCAGCTTGGCGGGACCCGAAAACAATGAGCAGTTCTTC
CASSLAGPENNEQFF
>TRBV29-1|.|TRBD1|TRBJ1-2
TGCAGCGCTGGGGGACAGGGGGAGGGCTACACCTTC
CSAGGQGEGYTF
>TRBV7-2|many|.|TRBJ1-5
TGTGCCAGCAGCTTAGGTCTATCCGCTAGCAATCAGCCCCAGCATTTT
CASSLGLSASNQPQHF
>TRBV28|many|TRBD2|TRBJ2-1
TGTGCCAGCAGCAAAACCGGGACTAGCGGGAGGCCTAGGCTCTTC
CASSKTGTSGRPRLF
>TRBV5-4|.|TRBD2|TRBJ2-3
TGTGCCAGCAGCTTGGCCACTAGCGGGGGCACAGATACGCAGTATTTT
CASSLATSGGTDTQYF
>TRBV14|.|.|TRBJ1-2
TGTGCCAGCAGCCAAGATAGTAGGGGGGGAAACGGTTTCCGGGGCTACACCTTC
CASSQDSRGGNGFRGYTF
>TRBV29-1|few|.|TRBJ2-5
TGCAGCGTTGAAACTAGTAACTTC
CSVETSNF
>TRBV12-3/TRBV12-4|few|.|TRBJ1-1
TGTGCCAGCGGGGTAGGGCGTAGCACTGAAGCTTTCTTT
CASGVGRSTEAFF
>TRBV4-2|few|.|TRBJ2-2
TGTGCCAGCAACCAAGACGTCGGGGAGCTGTTTTTT
CASNQDVGELFF
>TRBV11-2|few|TRBD2|TRBJ2-1
TGTGCCAGCCATCCACGGGGGAGGGCCTACAATGAGCAGTTCTTC
CASHPRGRAYNEQFF
>TRBV29-1|few|.|TRBJ2-3
TGCAGCGCGGGGGGTGCAGGGGAACCCGCAGATACGCAGTATTTT
CSAGGAGEPADTQYF
>TRBV29-1|few|.|TRBJ1-4
TGCAGCGCCCTCCTCGGAGCAACTAATGAAAAACTGTTTTTT
CSALLGATNEKLFF